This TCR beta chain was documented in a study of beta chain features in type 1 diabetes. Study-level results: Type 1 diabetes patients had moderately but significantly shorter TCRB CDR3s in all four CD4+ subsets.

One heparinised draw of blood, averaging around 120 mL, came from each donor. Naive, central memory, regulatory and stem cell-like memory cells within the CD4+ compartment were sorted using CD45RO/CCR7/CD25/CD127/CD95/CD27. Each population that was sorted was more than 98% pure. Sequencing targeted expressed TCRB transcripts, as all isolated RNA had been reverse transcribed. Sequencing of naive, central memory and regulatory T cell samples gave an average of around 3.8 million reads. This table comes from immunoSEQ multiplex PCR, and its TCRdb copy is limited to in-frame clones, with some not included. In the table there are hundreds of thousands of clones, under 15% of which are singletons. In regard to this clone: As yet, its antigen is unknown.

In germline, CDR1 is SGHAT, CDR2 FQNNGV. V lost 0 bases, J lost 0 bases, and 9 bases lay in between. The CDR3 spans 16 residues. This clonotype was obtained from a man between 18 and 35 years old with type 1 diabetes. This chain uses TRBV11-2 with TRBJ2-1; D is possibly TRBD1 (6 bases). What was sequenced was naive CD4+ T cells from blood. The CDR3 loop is CASSLEQGHSYNEQFF. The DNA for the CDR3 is TGTGCCAGCAGCTTAGAACAGGGCCACTCCTACAATGAGCAGTTCTTC.